The 22 T cell receptor beta chains below were found in one sample sequenced in a study of shared clonotypes between healthy human individuals. CD45RO-negative, CCR7-selected cells formed the naive CD8 fraction, which excluded terminally differentiated effector memory CD45RA+ cells. The method was immunoSEQ multiplex PCR; TCRdb's version includes in-frame clones alone and lacks a portion of them. The repertoire holds roughly 2.1 million clones, with more than 85% as singletons. Material for sequencing was naive CD8+ T cells from PBMCs. All receptors derive from a man younger than 30 in good health. Some clones in this sample may be carry-over from other donors' samples.

V usage is TRBV5-4 and J usage is TRBJ1-4, with 11 bases identical to TRBD1. The CDR3 is made up of 18 amino acids. Germline V lookup: CDR1 SGHNT, CDR2 YYREEE (reference sequence). Losses at the gene ends were 3 bases for V and 0 bases for J; bases not matched to a gene: 7. This CDR3 is CASSSGTGGLATNEKLFF. CDR3 coding DNA: TGTGCCAGCAGCTCCGGGACAGGGGGTTTGGCAACTAATGAAAAACTGTTTTTT.

V usage is TRBV29-1 and J usage is TRBJ2-5, with D perhaps given as TRBD1 or TRBD2 (6 bases each). The J call may be mistaken, given a closer DNA end match to TRBJ2-7. CDR3 length equals 12 residues. CDR1 SQVTM and CDR2 ANQGSEA come from the germline V gene. The CDR3 DNA sequence: TGCAGCGTTGGTGGCAGGGGAGGCGAGCAGTACTTC. Protein product: CSVGGRGGEQYF.

The chain carries TRBV27 and TRBJ2-7; D remains ambiguous. Trimming removed 7 bases at V and 1 base at J, with 11 bases between. CDR3 length: 13 amino acids. Looked up from germline, CDR1 is MNHEY and CDR2 is SMNVEV (reference sequence). As DNA, the CDR3 is TGTGCCAGCACGTCCGCCAGATCCTACGAGCAGTACTTC. It yields the protein CASTSARSYEQYF.

This clone was found once. Other DNA sequences of this sample code for an identical CDR3. The V gene is TRBV9, the J gene TRBJ1-1; 7 bases map to TRBD1. CDR1 SGDLS and CDR2 YYNGEE come from the germline V gene. J lost 0 bases, V lost 0 bases, and 2 bases had no gene match. The CDR3 extends over 15 amino acids. The DNA of the CDR3 is TGTGCCAGCAGCGTAGGGGACAGCCTGAACACTGAAGCTTTCTTT. Its protein product is CASSVGDSLNTEAFF. Filled out from reference TRBV9 and TRBJ1-1, the complete variable domain reads DSGVTQTPKHLITATGQRVTLRCSPRSGDLSVYWYQQSLDQGLQFLIQYYNGEERAKGNILERFSAQQFPDLHSELNLSSLELGDSALYFCASSVGDSLNTEAFFGQGTRLTVV.

The V call is TRBV6-1, the J call TRBJ2-2; 10 nucleotides align to TRBD1. Germline CDR1 MNHNS, CDR2 SASEGT. V was clipped by 3 bases and J by 5 bases; unmatched bases: 9. The CDR3 is 17 residues long. The CDR3 region has the DNA TGTGCCAGCAGTGATCACGGACAGGGGGGAAAAACCGGGGAGCTGTTTTTT. Protein: CASSDHGQGGKTGELFF.

The rearrangement joins TRBV19 to TRBJ2-3; TRBD2 matches at 14 bases. CDR1 is LNHDA, CDR2 SQIVND, per germline (reference sequence). V lost 5 bases to trimming and J lost 1 base; unmatched junction nucleotides: 5. The CDR3 totals 17 residues. For the CDR3, the DNA is TGTGCCAGTAGTTTGGGACTAGCGGGAGTGGGCACAGATACGCAGTATTTT. Translating it yields CASSLGLAGVGTDTQYF.

Note on this clone: The same CDR3 arises from other DNA sequences in this sample as well. This chain joins TRBV27 and TRBJ2-2; 7 nucleotides align to TRBD2. Trimming at V came to 5 bases and at J to 0 bases, leaving 0 bases not matched to a gene. Germline loops: CDR1 MNHEY, CDR2 SMNVEV (reference sequence). The CDR3 loop spans 14 amino acids. CDR3 in DNA: TGTGCCAGCAGTAGCGGGACGAACACCGGGGAGCTGTTTTTT. This translates into CASSSGTNTGELFF.

The rearrangement uses TRBV28 and TRBJ2-1; D is ambiguous. CDR3 length: 10 residues. Between the trimmed V and J ends, which lost 6 bases and 9 bases, there was a span of 6 bases. Per the germline V gene, CDR1 is MDHEN and CDR2 is SYDVKM. CDR3 protein: CASRQFEQFF. The DNA for the CDR3 is TGTGCCAGCAGGCAATTTGAGCAGTTCTTC. Using reference TRBV28 and TRBJ2-1 for the parts outside the CDR3, the full variable domain is DVKVTQSSRYLVKRTGEKVFLECVQDMDHENMFWYRQDPGLGLRLIYFSYDVKMKEKGDIPEGYSVSREKKERFSLILESASTNQTSMYLCASRQFEQFFGPGTRLTVL.

The rearrangement links TRBV2 to TRBJ1-4, with D tentatively TRBD1 (5 bases). The CDR3 totals 15 residues. The germline CDR1 and CDR2 sequences are SNHLY and FYNNEI. The V end lost 3 bases, the J end lost 8 bases, and 16 bases lay between the germline ends. CDR3 in DNA: TGTGCCAGCAGTGACGGGGGACTAAGCGGGGAAAAACTGTTTTTT. Translation gives CASSDGGLSGEKLFF. Filled out from reference TRBV2 and TRBJ1-4, the complete variable domain reads EPEVTQTPSHQVTQMGQEVILRCVPISNHLYFYWYRQILGQKVEFLVSFYNNEISEKSEIFDDQFSVERPDGSNFTLKIRSTKLEDSAMYFCASSDGGLSGEKLFFGSGTQLSVL.

The chain joins TRBV7-2 to TRBJ2-3, with 8 bases that match TRBD1. Germline-derived CDR1 and CDR2 are SGHTA and FQGNSA. J gave up 5 bases and V 4 bases, and 8 bases lay outside the gene matches. CDR3 size: 15 residues. As DNA, the CDR3 is TGTGCCAGCAGCTCACCAGGACAGGGTTTAGATACGCAGTATTTT. Its translation: CASSSPGQGLDTQYF.

This clone occurred once. Additional DNA sequences in this sample encode the identical CDR3. The chain employs TRBV4-3 and TRBJ1-1; D ambiguous. The V gene lost 3 bases and the J gene lost 0 bases, with 5 bases spanning the gap. The CDR3 has 13 residues. CDR1 is LGHNA, CDR2 YSLEER, per germline. The CDR3 sequence is CASSQGVNTEAFF. The CDR3 DNA is TGCGCCAGCAGCCAGGGTGTGAACACTGAAGCTTTCTTT.

With respect to this clone: One end of the junction is discordant with germline, which a read error may explain. V is TRBV13 and J is TRBJ2-7, with D possibly matching TRBD1 (6 bases). The CDR3 totals 15 residues. CDR1 and CDR2 (germline): PRHDT, FYEKMQ (reference sequence). CDR3 sequence: CASSSTGSGTYEQCF. Here the CDR3 DNA reads TGTGCCAGCAGCTCTACAGGGTCCGGGACCTACGAGCAGTGCTTC.

CDR3 DNA sequence: TGTGCCAGCAGCGCTAGGACAGGGGTAATCTACGAGCAGTACTTC. Encoded protein: CASSARTGVIYEQYF. This sequence joins TRBV9 and TRBJ2-7; 9 nucleotides agree with TRBD1. V shed 3 bases, J shed 3 bases, and the junction held 7 bases outside the gene matches. The CDR3 extends over 15 amino acids. Germline CDR1 SGDLS, CDR2 YYNGEE.

J is TRBJ2-6 and V is TRBV4-1; TRBD1 matches 7 bases. CDR3 length: 17 residues. V shed 0 bases, J shed 0 bases, and the junction held 2 bases outside the gene matches. Germline V gene lookup returns CDR1 MGHRA and CDR2 YSYEKL. CDR3 bases: TGCGCCAGCAGCCAAGAAGGGACAGCCTCTGGGGCCAACGTCCTGACTTTC. Its protein is CASSQEGTASGANVLTF.

The chain is built from TRBV11-1 and TRBJ1-1, with no clear D. Trimming removed 1 base at V and 6 bases at J, with 9 bases between. The CDR3 sequence is 13 residues long. Germline CDR1 and CDR2: SGHAT and FQDESV (reference sequence). The CDR3 bases are TGTGCCAGCAGCTTAGGGGAGCGGGCTGAAGCTTTCTTT. Its translation is CASSLGERAEAFF.

Concerning this clone: Other DNA sequences within the sample encode an identical CDR3. V is TRBV9 and J is TRBJ1-5; the D gene is possibly TRBD1 (5 bases). CDR3 length equals 14 residues. The V end was cut by 0 bases, the J end by 7 bases, with 11 bases between. Germline lookup yields CDR1 SGDLS and CDR2 YYNGEE. The CDR3 DNA follows: TGTGCCAGCAGCGTAGATGGAGGGGCCCAGCCCCAGCATTTT. Protein: CASSVDGGAQPQHF.

The chain couples TRBV7-9 to TRBJ2-7; perhaps D is TRBD1 or TRBD2 (6 bases each). The germline V and J ends were trimmed by 4 bases and 3 bases, with 28 bases remaining between them. The CDR3 covers 19 residues. CDR1 and CDR2 from the germline V gene are SEHNR and FQNEAQ (reference sequence). The CDR3, as DNA: TGTGCCAGCAGCTCTCGGACAGCCAACGAAGCCCTAGCGAGCTACGAGCAGTACTTC. Residues: CASSSRTANEALASYEQYF.

The gene calls are TRBV7-9 and TRBJ2-2, with 7 positions matching TRBD2. From germline, CDR1 is SEHNR and CDR2 FQNEAQ (reference sequence). The CDR3 spans 17 residues. Losses at the gene ends were 5 bases for V and 2 bases for J; bases not matched to a gene: 11. Here the CDR3 reads CASSRPMAGVNTGELFF. The CDR3 DNA reads as TGTGCCAGCAGCCGCCCTATGGCGGGAGTTAACACCGGGGAGCTGTTTTTT.

In its sample, this clone was seen once. This rearrangement joins TRBV7-9 to TRBJ2-3; no firm D call. V lost 7 bases and J lost 1, with 12 bases in between. Germline values: CDR1 SEHNR, CDR2 FQNEAQ (reference sequence). The CDR3 consists of 14 residues. The CDR3 bases are TGTGCCAGCACCCCCCCGGCGGGCACAGATACGCAGTATTTT. Residues: CASTPPAGTDTQYF. Full variable domain (rest looked up from reference TRBV7-9 and TRBJ2-3): DTGVSQNPRHKITKRGQNVTFRCDPISEHNRLYWYRQTLGQGPEFLTYFQNEAQLEKSRLLSDRFSAERPKGSFSTLEIQRTEQGDSAMYLCASTPPAGTDTQYFGPGTRLTVL.

V usage is TRBV18 and J usage is TRBJ2-4, with D tentatively TRBD2 (5 bases). The germline V gene encodes CDR1 KGHSH and CDR2 LQKENI. Trimming shortened V by 3 bases and J by 9 bases, and 27 bases separated the two germline ends. This CDR3 comprises 18 residues. CDR3: CASSPNRGAEAEVRIQYF. The CDR3 DNA reads as TGTGCCAGCTCACCGAACCGGGGAGCGGAGGCCGAAGTCCGCATTCAGTACTTC. Full variable domain (remainder filled in from reference TRBV18 and TRBJ2-4): NAGVMQNPRHLVRRRGQEARLRCSPMKGHSHVYWYRQLPEEGLKFMVYLQKENIIDESGMPKERFSAEFPKEGPSILRIQQVVRGDSAAYFCASSPNRGAEAEVRIQYFGAGTRLSVL.

The CDR3 DNA follows: TGTGCCAGCAGCTCCCGACTAGCGGGAGGGCCTTACGAGCAGTACTTC. It is translated as CASSSRLAGGPYEQYF. The chain combines TRBV11-1 with TRBJ2-7, with 14 bases that match TRBD2. Per germline, CDR1 SGHAT and CDR2 FQDESV (reference sequence). V trimming: 4 bases; J trimming: 4 bases; junction bases outside the gene matches: 6. The CDR3 is 16 residues long.

J is TRBJ1-1 and V is TRBV5-8; the D is unclear. V was cut by 0 bases and J by 9 bases, with 18 bases left in between. Germline loops: CDR1 SGHTS, CDR2 YDEGEE. The CDR3 runs 15 residues. DNA of the CDR3: TGTGCCAGCAGCTTGGCCGGGCAGATTTTATTCCAAGCTTTCTTT. Translating it yields CASSLAGQILFQAFF.